This T cell receptor beta chain was identified in a study of shared clonotypes between healthy human individuals. Study-level findings and limits: Generation probabilities of non-shared clonotypes were lower (relative to those shared by all four donors). A small donor pool kept down the genetic and exposure-history diversity that was represented. Inspection by rarefaction showed sorted-subset sequencing to be incomplete despite large depth.

The germline gives CDR1 LNHNV, CDR2 YYDKDF (reference sequence). There are 17 residues in the CDR3. Losses at the gene ends were 2 bases for V and 5 bases for J; bases not matched to a gene: 15. Turning to this clone: Its antigen is not identified.

Per the original data handling: Filtering differed because ImmunoSEQ produced junction-only sequences that carried no quality scores. The table came from immunoSEQ multiplex PCR; TCRdb's copy has only in-frame clones and leaves some out. D and trimming were read from the DNA, whereas the V and J calls and clone size are those reported in that table. The sample records more than 2 million clones, 85% to 95% being singletons. Positively selected for CCR7, the CD45RO-negative cells used as naive CD8 cells excluded terminally differentiated effector memory CD45RA+ cells. The gene calls are TRBV15 and TRBJ2-7; 7 bases match TRBD1. This clonotype originated in a man aged 18 to 30 in good health. Some clones in this sample may be carry-over from other donors' samples. Material: naive CD8+ T cells from PBMCs. CDR3 loop: CATSRYNPTDRPHEQYF. The CDR3 region has the DNA TGTGCCACCAGCAGATACAACCCTACGGACAGGCCCCACGAGCAGTACTTC.